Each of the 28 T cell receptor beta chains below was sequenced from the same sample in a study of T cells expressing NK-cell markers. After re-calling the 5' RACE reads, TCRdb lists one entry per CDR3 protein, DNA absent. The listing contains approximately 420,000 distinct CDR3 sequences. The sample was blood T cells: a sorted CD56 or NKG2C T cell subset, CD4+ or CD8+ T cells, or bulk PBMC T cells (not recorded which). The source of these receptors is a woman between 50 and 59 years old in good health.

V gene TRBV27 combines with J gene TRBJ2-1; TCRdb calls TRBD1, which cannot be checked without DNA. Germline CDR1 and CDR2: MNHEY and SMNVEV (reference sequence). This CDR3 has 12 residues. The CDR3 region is CASSAGGVGQFF.

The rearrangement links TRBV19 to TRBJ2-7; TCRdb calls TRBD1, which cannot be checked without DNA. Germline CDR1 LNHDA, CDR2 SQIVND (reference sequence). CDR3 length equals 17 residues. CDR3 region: CASKRDREVFRDYEQYF.

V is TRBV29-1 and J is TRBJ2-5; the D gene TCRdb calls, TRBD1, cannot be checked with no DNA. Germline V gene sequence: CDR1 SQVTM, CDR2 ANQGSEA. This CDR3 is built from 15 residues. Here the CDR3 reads CSATNTGTEEETQYF.

The CDR3 spells CASRAEGNTEAFF. V usage is TRBV6-1 and J usage is TRBJ1-1. Germline V gene data show CDR1 as MNHNS and CDR2 as SASEGT. This CDR3 region has 13 residues.

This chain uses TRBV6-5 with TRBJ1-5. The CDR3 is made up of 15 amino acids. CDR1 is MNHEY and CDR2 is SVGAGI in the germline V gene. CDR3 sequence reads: CASRSPGPANQPQHF.

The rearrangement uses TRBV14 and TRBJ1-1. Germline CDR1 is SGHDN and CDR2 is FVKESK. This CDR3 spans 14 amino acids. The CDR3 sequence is CASSQGQLAGRAFF.

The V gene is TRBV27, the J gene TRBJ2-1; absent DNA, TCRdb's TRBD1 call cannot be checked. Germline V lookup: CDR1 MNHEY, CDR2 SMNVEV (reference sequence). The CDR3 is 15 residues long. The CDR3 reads CASSLRDRGNNEQFF.

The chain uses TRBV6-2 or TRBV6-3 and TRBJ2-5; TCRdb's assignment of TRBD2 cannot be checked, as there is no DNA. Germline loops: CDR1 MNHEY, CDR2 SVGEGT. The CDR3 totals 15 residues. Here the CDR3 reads CASSYRPSGEETQYF.

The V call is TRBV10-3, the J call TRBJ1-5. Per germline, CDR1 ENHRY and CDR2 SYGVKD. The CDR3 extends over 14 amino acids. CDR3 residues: CAIRSDGGNQPQHF.

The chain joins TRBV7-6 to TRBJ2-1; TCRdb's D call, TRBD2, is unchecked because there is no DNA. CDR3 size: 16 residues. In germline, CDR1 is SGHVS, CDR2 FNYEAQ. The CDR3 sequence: CASSLPVAELRGEQFF.

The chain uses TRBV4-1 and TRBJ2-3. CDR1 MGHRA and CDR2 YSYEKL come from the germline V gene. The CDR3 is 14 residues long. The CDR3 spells CASSQDTTADTQYF.

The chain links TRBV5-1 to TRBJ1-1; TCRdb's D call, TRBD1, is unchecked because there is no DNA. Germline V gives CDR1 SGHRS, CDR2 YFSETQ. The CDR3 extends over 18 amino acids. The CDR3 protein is CASSLAGQTGFLNTEAFF.

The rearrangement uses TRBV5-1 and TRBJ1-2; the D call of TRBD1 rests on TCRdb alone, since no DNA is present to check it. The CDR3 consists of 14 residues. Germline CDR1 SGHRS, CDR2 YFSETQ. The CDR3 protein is CASSGDSLAYGYTF.

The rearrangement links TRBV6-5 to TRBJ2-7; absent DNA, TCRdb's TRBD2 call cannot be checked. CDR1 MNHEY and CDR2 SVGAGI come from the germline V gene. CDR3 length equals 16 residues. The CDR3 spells CASSYSAGGPFTEQYF.

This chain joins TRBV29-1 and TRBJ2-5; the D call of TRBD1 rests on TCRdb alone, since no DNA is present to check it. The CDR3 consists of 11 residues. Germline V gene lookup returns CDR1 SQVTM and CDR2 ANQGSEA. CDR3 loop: CSVFGGSTQYF.

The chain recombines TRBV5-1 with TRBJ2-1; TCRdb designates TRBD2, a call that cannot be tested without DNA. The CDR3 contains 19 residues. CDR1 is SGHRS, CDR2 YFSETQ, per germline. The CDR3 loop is CASSDRGTSGRAMDNEQFF.

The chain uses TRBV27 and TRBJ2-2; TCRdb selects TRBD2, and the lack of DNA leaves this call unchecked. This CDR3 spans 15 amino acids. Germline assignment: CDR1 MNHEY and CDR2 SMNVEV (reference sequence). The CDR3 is CASSSTTATTGELFF.

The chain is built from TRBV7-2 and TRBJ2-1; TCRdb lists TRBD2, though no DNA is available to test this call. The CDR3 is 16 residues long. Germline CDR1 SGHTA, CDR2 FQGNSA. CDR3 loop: CASSLSSSGGNNEQFF.

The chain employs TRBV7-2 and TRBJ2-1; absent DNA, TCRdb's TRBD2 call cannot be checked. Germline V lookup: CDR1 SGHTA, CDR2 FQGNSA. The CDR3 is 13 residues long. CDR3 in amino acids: CASSMNSGRALFF.

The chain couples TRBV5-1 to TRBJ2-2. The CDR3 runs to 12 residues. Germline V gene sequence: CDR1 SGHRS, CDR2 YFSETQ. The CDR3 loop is CASSLTFGELFF.

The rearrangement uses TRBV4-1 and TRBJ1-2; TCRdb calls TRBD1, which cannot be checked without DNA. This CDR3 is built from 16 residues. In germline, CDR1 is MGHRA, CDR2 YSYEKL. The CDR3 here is CASSQVSRGGDYGYTF.

CDR3 amino acids: CASSETSGRWRQFF. This chain links TRBV7-9 with TRBJ2-1; lacking DNA, the TRBD2 call made by TCRdb goes unchecked. CDR3 length equals 14 residues. The germline CDR1 and CDR2 sequences are SEHNR and FQNEAQ (reference sequence).

CDR3 sequence: CASSRLLSGRAGAFF. The chain couples TRBV2 to TRBJ2-1; TCRdb names TRBD2, which stays unverified in the absence of DNA. Germline CDR1 reads SNHLY; CDR2 reads FYNNEI. The CDR3 runs 15 residues.

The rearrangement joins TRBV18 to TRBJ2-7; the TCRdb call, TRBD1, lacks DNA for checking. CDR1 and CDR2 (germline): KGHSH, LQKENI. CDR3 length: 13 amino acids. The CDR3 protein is CASSPGPPYEQYF. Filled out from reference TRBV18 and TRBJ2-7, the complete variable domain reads NAGVMQNPRHLVRRRGQEARLRCSPMKGHSHVYWYRQLPEEGLKFMVYLQKENIIDESGMPKERFSAEFPKEGPSILRIQQVVRGDSAAYFCASSPGPPYEQYFGPGTRLTVT.

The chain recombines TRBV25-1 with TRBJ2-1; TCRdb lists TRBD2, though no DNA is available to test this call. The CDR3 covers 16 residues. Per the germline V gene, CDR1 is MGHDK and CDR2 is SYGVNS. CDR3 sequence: CASIQREGCSYNEQFF.

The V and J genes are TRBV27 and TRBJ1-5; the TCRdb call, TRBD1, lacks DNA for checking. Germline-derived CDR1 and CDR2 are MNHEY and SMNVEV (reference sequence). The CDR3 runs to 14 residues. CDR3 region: CASSPPGINQPQHF.

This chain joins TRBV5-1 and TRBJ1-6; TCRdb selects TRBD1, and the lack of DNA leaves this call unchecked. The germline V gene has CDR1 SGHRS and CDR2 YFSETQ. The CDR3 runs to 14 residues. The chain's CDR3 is CASSSGTDQSPLHF.

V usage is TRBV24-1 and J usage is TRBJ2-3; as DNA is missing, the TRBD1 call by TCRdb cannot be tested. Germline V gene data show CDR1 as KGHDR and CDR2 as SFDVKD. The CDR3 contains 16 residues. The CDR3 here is CATSDPRGGTTDTQYF.